This is a list of T cell receptor beta chains from one sample in a study of T cell changes during pregnancy in multiple sclerosis. Here immunoSEQ multiplex PCR was the method, and the copy in TCRdb shows in-frame clones only, minus some. The sample records 25,000 to 35,000 clones, about 88% being singletons. The input for sequencing was CD8+ T cells from peripheral blood mononuclear cells, taken in the second trimester of pregnancy. The receptors stem from a female donor with multiple sclerosis, enrolled in a pregnancy study. Both conserved end residues are part of each CDR3. The D gene is left open where the match is weak. Size values are once, few and many counts, or a class for expanded clones, and some rows have none.

j_gene: TRBJ2-1; abundance: once; v_gene: TRBV7-9; len: 16; d_gene: NA; CDR3aa: CASSLRSLARYNEQFF; CDR3nt: TGTGCCAGCAGCTTAAGGTCCCTAGCGAGATACAATGAGCAGTTCTTC
j_gene: TRBJ2-5; abundance: NA; v_gene: TRBV6-1; len: 15; d_gene: TRBD1; CDR3aa: CASSVWDRIQETQYF; CDR3nt: TGTGCCAGCAGTGTGTGGGACAGGATCCAAGAGACCCAGTACTTC
j_gene: TRBJ2-1; abundance: NA; v_gene: TRBV7-6; len: 16; d_gene: TRBD2; CDR3aa: CASSLTGSGGAHEQFF; CDR3nt: TGTGCCAGCAGCTTGACGGGAAGCGGGGGGGCGCATGAGCAGTTCTTC
j_gene: TRBJ2-5; abundance: NA; v_gene: TRBV2; len: 12; d_gene: NA; CDR3aa: CASLGWRETQYF; CDR3nt: TGTGCCAGCCTAGGGTGGAGGGAGACCCAGTACTTC
j_gene: TRBJ1-6; abundance: NA; v_gene: TRBV27; len: 17; d_gene: TRBD1; CDR3aa: CASRPTARDSHNSPLHF; CDR3nt: TGTGCCAGCAGACCTACTGCCCGGGACAGCCATAATTCACCCCTCCACTTT
j_gene: TRBJ1-4; abundance: NA; v_gene: TRBV2; len: 13; d_gene: NA; CDR3aa: CVITGGVGEKLFF; CDR3nt: TGTGTCATTACGGGGGGCGTGGGTGAAAAACTGTTTTTT
j_gene: TRBJ1-2; abundance: NA; v_gene: TRBV2; len: 11; d_gene: NA; CDR3aa: CASRGSFGYTF; CDR3nt: TGTGCCAGCAGGGGCAGCTTCGGCTACACCTTC
j_gene: TRBJ1-1; abundance: NA; v_gene: TRBV2; len: 13; d_gene: TRBD1; CDR3aa: CASSVGQGAEAFF; CDR3nt: TGTGCCAGCAGTGTGGGACAGGGGGCTGAAGCTTTCTTT
j_gene: TRBJ1-2; abundance: NA; v_gene: TRBV9; len: 15; d_gene: TRBD1; CDR3aa: CASSTSGGTNYGYTF; CDR3nt: TGTGCCAGCAGCACTTCAGGGGGAACTAACTATGGCTACACCTTC
j_gene: TRBJ2-3; abundance: once; v_gene: TRBV5-6; len: 15; d_gene: TRBD2; CDR3aa: CASSFSVERGGGQYF; CDR3nt: TGTGCCAGCAGCTTTTCGGTCGAGCGGGGGGGCGGGCAGTATTTT
j_gene: TRBJ2-5; abundance: NA; v_gene: TRBV27; len: 13; d_gene: NA; CDR3aa: CASSELVSETQYF; CDR3nt: TGTGCCAGCAGTGAGCTAGTTTCGGAGACCCAGTACTTC
j_gene: TRBJ2-4; abundance: NA; v_gene: TRBV7-9; len: 15; d_gene: TRBD2; CDR3aa: CASSLYSGGDNIQYF; CDR3nt: TGTGCCAGCAGCTTATATAGCGGGGGAGATAACATTCAGTACTTC
j_gene: TRBJ2-1; abundance: NA; v_gene: TRBV9; len: 16; d_gene: TRBD2; CDR3aa: CASSHPPAGGYNEQFF; CDR3nt: TGTGCCAGCAGCCATCCTCCTGCGGGGGGCTACAATGAGCAGTTCTTC
j_gene: TRBJ2-7; abundance: NA; v_gene: TRBV27; len: 13; d_gene: TRBD1; CDR3aa: CASSLAQGAEQYF; CDR3nt: TGTGCCAGCAGTTTGGCCCAGGGGGCCGAGCAGTACTTC
j_gene: TRBJ2-7; abundance: NA; v_gene: TRBV27; len: 13; d_gene: TRBD1; CDR3aa: CASRKGASNEQYF; CDR3nt: TGTGCCAGCAGGAAGGGGGCTTCGAACGAGCAGTACTTC
j_gene: TRBJ1-1; abundance: NA; v_gene: TRBV27; len: 14; d_gene: TRBD1; CDR3aa: CASSPGQLNTEAFF; CDR3nt: TGTGCCAGCAGTCCGGGACAGTTGAACACTGAAGCTTTCTTT
j_gene: TRBJ1-1; abundance: NA; v_gene: TRBV28; len: 17; d_gene: TRBD1; CDR3aa: CASSLARRGRENTEAFF; CDR3nt: TGTGCCAGCAGTTTAGCCCGCAGGGGGCGGGAGAACACTGAAGCTTTCTTT
j_gene: TRBJ1-1; abundance: many; v_gene: TRBV11-1; len: 13; d_gene: NA; CDR3aa: CASSLGNSREAFF; CDR3nt: TGTGCCAGCAGCTTAGGAAACAGCCGGGAGGCTTTCTTT
j_gene: TRBJ1-3; abundance: once; v_gene: TRBV10-3; len: 14; d_gene: TRBD1; CDR3aa: CAISGTGPGNTIYF; CDR3nt: TGTGCCATCAGCGGGACAGGGCCCGGAAACACCATATATTTT
j_gene: TRBJ1-5; abundance: NA; v_gene: TRBV15; len: 15; d_gene: NA; CDR3aa: CATSSEYTSNQPQHF; CDR3nt: TGTGCCACCAGCAGTGAATACACGAGCAATCAGCCCCAGCATTTT
j_gene: TRBJ2-1; abundance: NA; v_gene: TRBV7-9; len: 15; d_gene: TRBD1; CDR3aa: CASIMGDRGMGEQFF; CDR3nt: TGTGCCAGCATCATGGGGGACAGGGGAATGGGTGAGCAGTTCTTC
j_gene: TRBJ2-3; abundance: once; v_gene: TRBV6-1; len: 15; d_gene: NA; CDR3aa: CASSVANPSTDTQYF; CDR3nt: TGTGCCAGCAGTGTGGCAAACCCTAGCACAGATACGCAGTATTTT
j_gene: TRBJ2-7; abundance: NA; v_gene: TRBV2; len: 15; d_gene: TRBD1; CDR3aa: CASSDYTSRGHEQYF; CDR3nt: TGTGCCAGCAGTGATTATACGTCCAGGGGGCACGAGCAGTACTTC
j_gene: TRBJ1-6; abundance: NA; v_gene: TRBV9; len: 14; d_gene: TRBD1; CDR3aa: CASSWGDRDSPLHF; CDR3nt: TGTGCCAGCAGTTGGGGGGACAGGGATTCACCCCTCCACTTT
j_gene: TRBJ1-1; abundance: NA; v_gene: TRBV19; len: 11; d_gene: NA; CDR3aa: CASGLSLGAFF; CDR3nt: TGTGCCAGTGGACTCTCCCTGGGGGCTTTCTTT
j_gene: TRBJ2-5; abundance: NA; v_gene: TRBV6-1; len: 15; d_gene: TRBD2; CDR3aa: CASSERASGRETQYF; CDR3nt: TGTGCCAGCAGTGAAAGGGCTAGCGGGAGGGAGACCCAGTACTTC
j_gene: TRBJ2-3; abundance: NA; v_gene: TRBV21-1; len: 12; d_gene: NA; CDR3aa: CATSCLTDTQYF; CDR3nt: TGTGCCACCTCCTGTCTCACAGATACGCAGTATTTT
j_gene: TRBJ2-7; abundance: once; v_gene: TRBV5-4; len: 13; d_gene: NA; CDR3aa: CASSLERAYEQYF; CDR3nt: TGTGCCAGCAGCTTGGAGCGGGCCTACGAGCAGTACTTC
j_gene: TRBJ2-2; abundance: NA; v_gene: TRBV6-6; len: 12; d_gene: TRBD2; CDR3aa: CAAGVRAGELFF; CDR3nt: TGTGCCGCGGGGGTTCGAGCCGGGGAGCTGTTTTTT
j_gene: TRBJ2-1; abundance: NA; v_gene: TRBV27; len: 14; d_gene: NA; CDR3aa: CASSSGSSYNEQFF; CDR3nt: TGTGCCAGCAGCTCCGGGAGCTCCTACAATGAGCAGTTCTTC
j_gene: TRBJ2-2; abundance: NA; v_gene: TRBV5-6; len: 14; d_gene: NA; CDR3aa: CASSLSQNTGELFF; CDR3nt: TGTGCCAGCAGCTTGTCCCAGAACACCGGGGAGCTGTTTTTT
j_gene: TRBJ1-1; abundance: few; v_gene: TRBV9; len: 16; d_gene: NA; CDR3aa: CASSAYSNMLNTEAFF; CDR3nt: TGTGCCAGCAGCGCTTATTCGAACATGCTGAACACTGAAGCTTTCTTT
j_gene: TRBJ2-7; abundance: NA; v_gene: TRBV28; len: 16; d_gene: TRBD1; CDR3aa: CASSPIRDRKSYEQYF; CDR3nt: TGTGCCAGCAGTCCTATCCGGGACAGGAAGTCCTACGAGCAGTACTTC
j_gene: TRBJ2-4; abundance: NA; v_gene: TRBV9; len: 18; d_gene: TRBD2; CDR3aa: CASSVASGRGGTKNIQYF; CDR3nt: TGTGCCAGCAGCGTAGCTAGCGGGAGGGGTGGGACCAAAAACATTCAGTACTTC
j_gene: TRBJ2-3; abundance: NA; v_gene: TRBV27; len: 15; d_gene: NA; CDR3aa: CASSLLPRYRDTQYF; CDR3nt: TGTGCCAGCAGTTTATTACCTCGTTACAGGGATACGCAGTATTTT
j_gene: TRBJ2-2; abundance: NA; v_gene: TRBV9; len: 17; d_gene: NA; CDR3aa: CASSVAYKVANTGELFF; CDR3nt: TGTGCCAGCAGCGTAGCCTATAAAGTAGCGAACACCGGGGAGCTGTTTTTT
j_gene: TRBJ2-1; abundance: NA; v_gene: TRBV5-6; len: 15; d_gene: TRBD1; CDR3aa: CASSTGTGRYNEQFF; CDR3nt: TGTGCCAGCAGCACCGGGACAGGGAGATACAATGAGCAGTTCTTC
j_gene: TRBJ2-5; abundance: NA; v_gene: TRBV7-6; len: 15; d_gene: TRBD1; CDR3aa: CASSPRTGWEETQYF; CDR3nt: TGTGCCAGCAGCCCCCGGACAGGGTGGGAAGAGACCCAGTACTTC
j_gene: TRBJ1-2; abundance: NA; v_gene: TRBV27; len: 14; d_gene: TRBD1; CDR3aa: CASGLNRDRSGYTF; CDR3nt: TGTGCCAGCGGGTTAAATAGGGACAGAAGTGGCTACACCTTC
j_gene: TRBJ2-7; abundance: NA; v_gene: TRBV13; len: 15; d_gene: TRBD1; CDR3aa: CASSLGQVSSYEQYF; CDR3nt: TGTGCCAGCAGCTTGGGACAGGTGAGCTCCTACGAGCAGTACTTC